The rows below give T cell receptor beta chains drawn from one sample of a study of vaccination effects on CD4 cells after COVID-19. These receptors' antigens are unknown. Clones were sequenced by immunoSEQ multiplex PCR, and TCRdb holds only the in-frame ones, with some missing. The sample lists around 83,000 clones, 74% occurring once. The material sequenced was CD4+ T cells from PBMCs cultured with HCoV-229E spike peptides, taken before COVID-19 vaccination. These receptors were taken from a human donor who received a COVID-19 vaccine. CDR3s include the opening cysteine and the closing phenylalanine or tryptophan. The D gene is left open where the match is weak. Clone size is given for some rows only: seen once, a few or many times, or a class if the clone is expanded.

.,TRBJ2-2,15,TRBV5-1,.,TGCGCCAGCAGCTTGGCCCCCGGGGGCACCGGGGAGCTGTTTTTT,CASSLAPGGTGELFF
.,TRBJ2-5,13,TRBV7-2,.,TGTGCCAGCAGCTTACGGGGTCAAGAGACCCAGTACTTC,CASSLRGQETQYF
.,TRBJ2-6,15,TRBV5-6,.,TGTGCCAGCAGTGGGTGGAACTCTGGGGCCAACGTCCTGACTTTC,CASSGWNSGANVLTF
.,TRBJ1-4,16,TRBV19,.,TGTGCCAGTAGTATTGGGACACCATCACGGGGTGAAAAACTGTTTTTT,CASSIGTPSRGEKLFF
.,TRBJ1-1,15,TRBV5-1,.,TGCGCCAGCAGCTCCCTTCCCGGACAGACCATAGAAGCTTTCTTT,CASSSLPGQTIEAFF
.,TRBJ2-3,19,TRBV7-2,TRBD2,TGTGCCAGCAGCTCGTACTTTAGACTAGCGGGGGGGCACACAGATACGCAGTATTTT,CASSSYFRLAGGHTDTQYF
.,TRBJ2-2,15,TRBV5-1,TRBD2,TGCGCCAGCAGTAGTCTAGCGGGGGACACCGGGGAGCTGTTTTTT,CASSSLAGDTGELFF
.,TRBJ2-1,16,TRBV9,TRBD2,TGTGCCAGCAGCGTAGTGGGCGGGGGGGCTTTTAGCGAGCAGTTCTTC,CASSVVGGGAFSEQFF
.,TRBJ2-3,14,TRBV15,.,TGTGCCACCAGCAGAGATAAGGGTGGAGATACGCAGTATTTT,CATSRDKGGDTQYF
.,TRBJ2-5,15,TRBV6-6,TRBD2,TGTGCCAGCAACCTCCGACTAGCGGGGGGAGAGACCCAGTACTTC,CASNLRLAGGETQYF
.,TRBJ1-1,13,TRBV10-3,.,TGTGCCACCGGTGGGCAGGGCCTAACTGAAGCTTTCTTT,CATGGQGLTEAFF
.,TRBJ1-4,15,TRBV14,.,TGTGCCAGCAGCCTGGACCGGGGGACTAATGAAAAACTGTTTTTT,CASSLDRGTNEKLFF
.,TRBJ2-5,16,TRBV5-1,TRBD2,TGCGCCAGCAGCTTGGTCGGGACTAGGGGCCAAGAGACCCAGTACTTC,CASSLVGTRGQETQYF
.,TRBJ1-1,13,TRBV7-3,.,TGTGCCAGCAGCTTACGGAGGAACACTGAAGCTTTCTTT,CASSLRRNTEAFF
.,TRBJ2-3,14,TRBV19,TRBD2,TGTGCCAGTAGTTCGGGACTAGCGGGATATACGCAGTATTTT,CASSSGLAGYTQYF
few,TRBJ2-1,14,TRBV28,.,TGTGCCAGCAGTTTAGGGGGCTCCTACAATGAGCAGTTCTTC,CASSLGGSYNEQFF
.,TRBJ2-1,13,TRBV11-3,TRBD1,TGTGCCAGCAGCTTCGACAGGGCGAGGGAGCAGTTCTTC,CASSFDRAREQFF
.,TRBJ2-3,14,TRBV9,.,TGTGCCAGCAGCGTAGTCAGTAGCACAGATACGCAGTATTTT,CASSVVSSTDTQYF
.,TRBJ2-4,14,TRBV19,TRBD2,TGTGCCAGTGGCATCGGGACTAGCGGGGGCATTCAGTACTTC,CASGIGTSGGIQYF
.,TRBJ2-1,16,TRBV10-1,TRBD2,TGCGCCAGCAGTGAGTTCCTAGCGGGGGGGCGCAATGAGCAGTTCTTC,CASSEFLAGGRNEQFF
.,TRBJ2-5,16,TRBV4-1,.,TGCGCCAGCAGCCAAGATCGGCAGGGGGGCCAAGAGACCCAGTACTTC,CASSQDRQGGQETQYF
.,TRBJ2-1,15,TRBV6-5,TRBD2,TGTGCCAGCAGACACACTAGCGGGGGTGGTGATGAGCAGTTCTTC,CASRHTSGGGDEQFF
.,TRBJ2-2,16,TRBV19,TRBD1,TGTGCCAGCGCAACAGGGGAGAGTTTGAACACCGGGGAGCTGTTTTTT,CASATGESLNTGELFF
.,TRBJ1-6,14,TRBV6-5,TRBD1,TGTGCCAGCAGGGGACAGGGGTATAATTCACCCCTCCACTTT,CASRGQGYNSPLHF
once,TRBJ1-5,14,TRBV5-1,.,TGCGCCAGCAGCTTGGAACACCCAGATCAGCCCCAGCATTTT,CASSLEHPDQPQHF
.,TRBJ1-2,14,TRBV5-1,.,TGCGCCAGCAGCTTGGTAGGGCCGGGGGATGGCTACACCTTC,CASSLVGPGDGYTF
.,TRBJ2-2,12,TRBV5-4,.,TGTGCCAGCAGCCAAAACACCGGGGAGCTGTTTTTT,CASSQNTGELFF
few,TRBJ1-2,14,TRBV12-5,TRBD1,TGTGCTAGTGGACCGGGACAGGGGGTAGGTGGCTACACCTTC,CASGPGQGVGGYTF
.,TRBJ2-3,14,TRBV5-4,.,TGTGCCAGCAGCTTGCCCCAGAGCACAGATACGCAGTATTTT,CASSLPQSTDTQYF
.,TRBJ2-5,14,TRBV7-2,.,TGTGCCAGCAGCTGGGGAGGTAGAGGAGAGACCCAGTACTTC,CASSWGGRGETQYF
.,TRBJ1-2,12,TRBV2,.,TGTGCCAGCAGTGTTGACAGCTATGGCTACACCTTC,CASSVDSYGYTF
.,TRBJ2-5,16,TRBV4-1,TRBD2,TGCGCCAGCAGCCAGGCGGGGACTAGCGGGGAAGAGACCCAGTACTTC,CASSQAGTSGEETQYF
.,TRBJ2-1,14,TRBV4-1,.,TGCGCCAGCAGCAAACGAGAGGGGGAGGATGAGCAGTTCTTC,CASSKREGEDEQFF